This is a list of T cell receptor beta chains from one sample in a study of control samples from healthy donors and cancer patients. Using immunoSEQ multiplex PCR, the repertoire was profiled, and TCRdb retains in-frame clones only, with some absent. This table holds 150,000 to 200,000 clones, 90% to 95% found once. What was sequenced was blood. The receptors come from a man between 18 and 35 years old in good health. Each CDR3 is given with its conserved first and last residue. Fields, in order: J gene, clone size, V gene, CDR3 length, D gene, CDR3 protein, CDR3 DNA. A D gene is named only where the DNA matches it firmly. Not every row has a clone size; where given, it reads once, few, many or a size class.

j_call: TRBJ2-3
clone_size: .
v_call: TRBV4-1
cdr3_length: 15
d_call: .
cdr3_aa: CASSQVGGSTDTQYF
cdr3_nt: TGCGCCAGCAGCCAAGTAGGCGGGAGCACAGATACGCAGTATTTT

j_call: TRBJ2-7
clone_size: .
v_call: TRBV12-3/TRBV12-4
cdr3_length: 12
d_call: .
cdr3_aa: CASSWARGEQYF
cdr3_nt: TGTGCCAGCAGCTGGGCCCGGGGCGAGCAGTACTTC

j_call: TRBJ2-2
clone_size: .
v_call: TRBV27
cdr3_length: 16
d_call: .
cdr3_aa: CASSQRQGIGTGELFF
cdr3_nt: TGTGCCAGCAGCCAACGGCAGGGCATAGGCACCGGGGAGCTGTTTTTT

j_call: TRBJ2-3
clone_size: .
v_call: TRBV5-4
cdr3_length: 15
d_call: .
cdr3_aa: CASSLGRAGTDTQYF
cdr3_nt: TGTGCCAGCAGCTTGGGCCGGGCCGGCACAGATACGCAGTATTTT

j_call: TRBJ1-6
clone_size: .
v_call: TRBV3-1/TRBV3-2
cdr3_length: 14
d_call: .
cdr3_aa: CASKESSYNSPLHF
cdr3_nt: TGTGCCAGCAAAGAGAGCTCCTATAATTCACCCCTCCACTTT

j_call: TRBJ1-2
clone_size: .
v_call: TRBV25-1
cdr3_length: 15
d_call: .
cdr3_aa: CASSDPTHLKQGYTF
cdr3_nt: TGTGCCAGCAGTGACCCGACCCACTTGAAGCAAGGCTACACCTTC

j_call: TRBJ2-1
clone_size: .
v_call: TRBV10-2
cdr3_length: 15
d_call: TRBD2
cdr3_aa: CASSRRTRDDNEQFF
cdr3_nt: TGCGCCAGCAGCCGGAGGACTAGGGACGACAATGAGCAGTTCTTC

j_call: TRBJ2-5
clone_size: .
v_call: TRBV3-1/TRBV3-2
cdr3_length: 10
d_call: .
cdr3_aa: CASSQETQYF
cdr3_nt: TGTGCCAGCAGCCAAGAGACCCAGTACTTC

j_call: TRBJ2-3
clone_size: once
v_call: TRBV27
cdr3_length: 14
d_call: TRBD1
cdr3_aa: CASSRDRGTDTQYF
cdr3_nt: TGTGCCAGCAGTCGGGACAGGGGAACAGATACGCAGTATTTT

j_call: TRBJ1-5
clone_size: .
v_call: TRBV30
cdr3_length: 14
d_call: .
cdr3_aa: CAWKPGAKASPQHF
cdr3_nt: TGTGCCTGGAAGCCGGGAGCCAAAGCATCGCCCCAGCATTTT

j_call: TRBJ1-2
clone_size: .
v_call: TRBV3-1/TRBV3-2
cdr3_length: 10
d_call: TRBD1
cdr3_aa: CATGGSGYTF
cdr3_nt: TGTGCCACAGGGGGAAGTGGCTACACCTTC

j_call: TRBJ2-7
clone_size: .
v_call: TRBV6-5
cdr3_length: 14
d_call: TRBD2
cdr3_aa: CASQGTSGGYEQYF
cdr3_nt: TGTGCCAGCCAGGGGACTAGCGGGGGCTACGAGCAGTACTTC

j_call: TRBJ1-2
clone_size: .
v_call: TRBV5-1
cdr3_length: 15
d_call: TRBD1
cdr3_aa: CASSLGDSSNYGYTF
cdr3_nt: TGCGCCAGCAGCTTGGGGGACAGCTCAAACTATGGCTACACCTTC

j_call: TRBJ2-3
clone_size: .
v_call: TRBV20-1
cdr3_length: 15
d_call: .
cdr3_aa: CSVSGAFSPTDTQYF
cdr3_nt: TGCAGTGTTAGTGGGGCTTTTTCTCCCACAGATACGCAGTATTTT

j_call: TRBJ1-5
clone_size: .
v_call: TRBV6-1
cdr3_length: 16
d_call: TRBD1
cdr3_aa: CASSENGQVRNQPQHF
cdr3_nt: TGTGCCAGCAGTGAGAATGGACAGGTTAGAAATCAGCCCCAGCATTTT

j_call: TRBJ1-1
clone_size: .
v_call: TRBV7-6
cdr3_length: 13
d_call: .
cdr3_aa: CASSPGAWDEAFF
cdr3_nt: TGTGCCAGCAGCCCAGGGGCTTGGGATGAAGCTTTCTTT

j_call: TRBJ1-2
clone_size: .
v_call: TRBV28
cdr3_length: 13
d_call: .
cdr3_aa: CASSPTGYHGYTF
cdr3_nt: TGTGCCAGCAGCCCCACAGGGTATCATGGCTACACCTTC

j_call: TRBJ2-7
clone_size: .
v_call: TRBV27
cdr3_length: 14
d_call: .
cdr3_aa: CASSPRRDIYEQYF
cdr3_nt: TGTGCCAGCAGTCCGCGCCGGGACATATACGAGCAGTACTTC

j_call: TRBJ2-4
clone_size: .
v_call: TRBV18
cdr3_length: 17
d_call: .
cdr3_aa: CASSPVTKELAKNIQYF
cdr3_nt: TGTGCCAGCTCACCAGTGACAAAAGAACTAGCCAAAAACATTCAGTACTTC

j_call: TRBJ2-3
clone_size: .
v_call: TRBV30
cdr3_length: 18
d_call: TRBD2
cdr3_aa: CAWSVGLAGGPFKDTQYF
cdr3_nt: TGTGCCTGGAGTGTAGGGCTAGCGGGGGGGCCATTTAAAGATACGCAGTATTTT

j_call: TRBJ2-1
clone_size: .
v_call: TRBV30
cdr3_length: 16
d_call: TRBD2
cdr3_aa: CAWSGNPTPSGEGPFF
cdr3_nt: TGTGCCTGGAGTGGTAATCCCACCCCTAGCGGGGAGGGTCCGTTCTTC

j_call: TRBJ1-1
clone_size: once
v_call: TRBV4-1
cdr3_length: 16
d_call: .
cdr3_aa: CASSQSPGGLGTEAFF
cdr3_nt: TGCGCCAGCAGCCAGTCCCCTGGAGGATTGGGAACTGAAGCTTTCTTT

j_call: TRBJ1-5
clone_size: once
v_call: TRBV27
cdr3_length: 14
d_call: .
cdr3_aa: CASSLGRAGQPQHF
cdr3_nt: TGTGCCAGCAGTTTGGGCAGGGCGGGCCAGCCCCAGCATTTT

j_call: TRBJ1-2
clone_size: .
v_call: TRBV2
cdr3_length: 14
d_call: .
cdr3_aa: CASSEGQGSYGYTF
cdr3_nt: TGTGCCAGCAGTGAAGGGCAGGGCTCATATGGCTACACCTTC

j_call: TRBJ1-3
clone_size: .
v_call: TRBV5-1
cdr3_length: 16
d_call: .
cdr3_aa: CASSLYSDNSGNTIYF
cdr3_nt: TGCGCCAGCAGCTTGTATTCGGACAACTCTGGAAACACCATATATTTT

j_call: TRBJ2-7
clone_size: .
v_call: TRBV4-1
cdr3_length: 14
d_call: .
cdr3_aa: CASSREGLSYEQYF
cdr3_nt: TGCGCCAGCAGCCGGGAAGGACTTTCCTACGAGCAGTACTTC

j_call: TRBJ2-1
clone_size: .
v_call: TRBV28
cdr3_length: 14
d_call: TRBD1
cdr3_aa: CASSPRTGLDEQFF
cdr3_nt: TGTGCCAGCAGTCCTCGGACAGGGCTGGATGAGCAGTTCTTC

j_call: TRBJ2-4
clone_size: .
v_call: TRBV2
cdr3_length: 18
d_call: TRBD2
cdr3_aa: CASSTPRAGVRTKNIQYF
cdr3_nt: TGTGCCAGCAGTACCCCCAGAGCGGGGGTTAGGACCAAAAACATTCAGTACTTC

j_call: TRBJ1-6
clone_size: few
v_call: TRBV5-1
cdr3_length: 12
d_call: .
cdr3_aa: CASSLGDSPLHF
cdr3_nt: TGCGCCAGCAGCTTGGGTGATTCACCCCTCCACTTT

j_call: TRBJ2-1
clone_size: .
v_call: TRBV7-8
cdr3_length: 14
d_call: .
cdr3_aa: CASSRLQGIYEQFF
cdr3_nt: TGTGCCAGCAGCCGCTTACAGGGAATTTATGAGCAGTTCTTC

j_call: TRBJ1-6
clone_size: .
v_call: TRBV11-3
cdr3_length: 13
d_call: .
cdr3_aa: CASSLEFGSPLHF
cdr3_nt: TGTGCCAGCAGCTTAGAGTTCGGTTCACCCCTCCACTTT

j_call: TRBJ2-2
clone_size: .
v_call: TRBV11-3
cdr3_length: 15
d_call: TRBD1
cdr3_aa: CASSLDRGRPGELFF
cdr3_nt: TGTGCCAGCAGTTTGGACAGGGGGCGCCCCGGGGAGCTGTTTTTT

j_call: TRBJ2-7
clone_size: .
v_call: TRBV7-2
cdr3_length: 12
d_call: .
cdr3_aa: CASSLGPHEQYF
cdr3_nt: TGTGCCAGCAGCTTAGGGCCCCACGAGCAGTACTTC

j_call: TRBJ2-3
clone_size: .
v_call: TRBV18
cdr3_length: 14
d_call: .
cdr3_aa: CASSPPQDRGTQYF
cdr3_nt: TGTGCCAGCTCACCACCGCAGGACAGAGGGACGCAGTATTTT

j_call: TRBJ2-2
clone_size: .
v_call: TRBV24-1
cdr3_length: 14
d_call: .
cdr3_aa: CATSGPSNTGELFF
cdr3_nt: TGTGCCACCAGTGGACCGTCGAACACCGGGGAGCTGTTTTTT

j_call: TRBJ2-2
clone_size: .
v_call: TRBV7-9
cdr3_length: 12
d_call: .
cdr3_aa: CASSSGLIELFF
cdr3_nt: TGTGCCAGCAGCTCGGGTCTTATAGAGCTGTTTTTT

j_call: TRBJ1-5
clone_size: .
v_call: TRBV24-1
cdr3_length: 16
d_call: TRBD1
cdr3_aa: CATKSDGTGVNQPQHF
cdr3_nt: TGTGCCACCAAATCCGACGGGACAGGGGTCAATCAGCCCCAGCATTTT

j_call: TRBJ2-1
clone_size: .
v_call: TRBV18
cdr3_length: 14
d_call: .
cdr3_aa: CASSPLPGYNEQFF
cdr3_nt: TGTGCCAGCTCACCACTCCCAGGTTACAATGAGCAGTTCTTC

j_call: TRBJ2-5
clone_size: .
v_call: TRBV6-1
cdr3_length: 14
d_call: TRBD2
cdr3_aa: CASSPRGGGETQYF
cdr3_nt: TGTGCCAGCAGCCCGCGGGGGGGCGGAGAGACCCAGTACTTC

j_call: TRBJ2-7
clone_size: .
v_call: TRBV7-5
cdr3_length: 16
d_call: .
cdr3_aa: CVRSFPRGGLSYEQYF
cdr3_nt: TGTGTCAGAAGCTTCCCACGGGGGGGCCTCTCCTACGAGCAGTACTTC

j_call: TRBJ2-3
clone_size: .
v_call: TRBV23-1
cdr3_length: 14
d_call: TRBD2
cdr3_aa: CASGLAGVTDTQYF
cdr3_nt: TGCGCCAGCGGTTTAGCGGGGGTCACGGATACGCAGTATTTT

j_call: TRBJ2-1
clone_size: .
v_call: TRBV5-4
cdr3_length: 15
d_call: TRBD2
cdr3_aa: CASSPRGGNYNEQFF
cdr3_nt: TGTGCCAGCAGCCCGCGGGGGGGAAACTACAATGAGCAGTTCTTC

j_call: TRBJ1-1
clone_size: .
v_call: TRBV28
cdr3_length: 15
d_call: .
cdr3_aa: CASRGFGNMNTEAFF
cdr3_nt: TGTGCCAGCAGGGGATTCGGAAACATGAACACTGAAGCTTTCTTT

j_call: TRBJ1-5
clone_size: .
v_call: TRBV29-1
cdr3_length: 17
d_call: .
cdr3_aa: CSVGIEASHLSNQPQHF
cdr3_nt: TGCAGCGTTGGTATTGAAGCGTCCCACCTAAGCAATCAGCCCCAGCATTTT

j_call: TRBJ2-7
clone_size: .
v_call: TRBV28
cdr3_length: 13
d_call: .
cdr3_aa: CASTPTNGHEQYF
cdr3_nt: TGTGCCAGCACCCCGACGAATGGCCACGAGCAGTACTTC

j_call: TRBJ1-4
clone_size: .
v_call: TRBV18
cdr3_length: 15
d_call: .
cdr3_aa: CASSPLPSPGEKLFF
cdr3_nt: TGTGCCAGCTCACCACTGCCCAGTCCGGGTGAAAAACTGTTTTTT

j_call: TRBJ1-2
clone_size: .
v_call: TRBV6-5
cdr3_length: 13
d_call: .
cdr3_aa: CASRNIPYYGYTF
cdr3_nt: TGTGCCAGCAGGAACATCCCCTACTATGGCTACACCTTC

j_call: TRBJ1-4
clone_size: .
v_call: TRBV24-1
cdr3_length: 15
d_call: .
cdr3_aa: CATSDSRRRREKLFF
cdr3_nt: TGTGCCACCAGTGACTCCAGGAGGCGTAGGGAAAAACTGTTTTTT